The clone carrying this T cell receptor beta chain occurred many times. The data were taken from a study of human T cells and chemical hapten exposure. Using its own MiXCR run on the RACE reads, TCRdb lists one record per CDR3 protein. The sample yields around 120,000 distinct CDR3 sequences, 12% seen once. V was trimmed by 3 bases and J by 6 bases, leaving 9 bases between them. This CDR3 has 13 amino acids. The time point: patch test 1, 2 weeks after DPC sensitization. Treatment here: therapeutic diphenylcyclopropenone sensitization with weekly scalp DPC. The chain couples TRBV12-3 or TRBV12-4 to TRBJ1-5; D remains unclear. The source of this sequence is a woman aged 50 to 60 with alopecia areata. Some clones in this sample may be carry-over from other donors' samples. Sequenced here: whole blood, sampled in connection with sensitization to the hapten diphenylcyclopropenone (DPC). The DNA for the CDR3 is TGTGCCAGCAGTTTTGGGGTTGGTCAGCCCCAGCATTTT. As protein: CASSFGVGQPQHF.